This T cell receptor (beta chain) was documented in a study of PD-L1 blockade in urothelial cancer. Study summary: Atezolizumab was started by patients at some point between 2014 and 2016 at 1,200 mg intravenously every 3 weeks. A median blood sample held around 130,000 T cells and approximately 84,000 unique TCRs. Blood drawn 3 weeks (second dose) and 6 weeks after treatment start was analyzed.

Sequencing was performed with immunoSEQ multiplex PCR; in TCRdb, only in-frame clones are kept and a portion is missing. The sample contains around 71,000 clones, just under 85% of which appear only once. Trimming at V came to 4 bases and at J to 2 bases, leaving 19 bases not matched to a gene. Germline V gene sequence: CDR1 KGHSH, CDR2 LQKENI. This CDR3 spans 20 amino acids. With respect to this clone: The antigen is unknown.

Indicated time point: pretreatment peripheral blood. Overall study findings and caveats: Blood clones associated with the tumor expanded more at 3 weeks in durable-benefit patients.

The sequence derives from a man aged 35-49 years with urothelial cancer. This specimen consisted of PBMCs, obtained around atezolizumab (anti-PD-L1) treatment. The J gene is TRBJ2-7, the V gene TRBV18, with 11 bases aligning to TRBD2. CDR3: CASSLRGGRTGTSGPYEQYF. The DNA of the CDR3 is TGTGCCAGCTCACTGAGGGGCGGAAGGACCGGGACTAGCGGCCCCTACGAGCAGTACTTC.